The clone carrying this T cell receptor beta chain has a count of ten or more. Its antigen remains unidentified. TCRdb re-analysed the reads in MiXCR, keeping a single row per CDR3 protein. Among around 270,000 distinct CDR3 sequences listed, around 9% were seen once. This CDR3 contains 16 residues. Germline CDR1 SGHNT, CDR2 YENEEA. Trimming cost V 5 bases and J 8 bases, with 22 bases left between them. The data stem from a study of T cell repertoires in cytomegalovirus infection. Across the whole study: Shared public TCR beta signatures pointed to both CMV infection and a matching HLA type. Whole-study results and caveats: Clonotype analysis showed dominance of the ex vivo response by HLA-C-restricted CMV-specific TCR beta clonotypes.

Sequencing was performed on PBMCs. This rearrangement joins TRBV11-3 to TRBJ2-1; maybe TRBD1 (6 bases). This TCR was sampled from a human donor in good health (CMV status not recorded). Some clones in this sample may be carry-over from other donors' samples. The CDR3 spells CASSPTRGTLSYEQFF. CDR3 DNA: TGTGCCAGCAGCCCTACAAGGGGGACGCTTAGCTATGAGCAGTTCTTC.